This T cell receptor (beta chain) is drawn from a study of blood T cells in healthy people across ages. The authors ran a second PCR of about 6 to 11 cycles using a sample-barcoded 5' primer and a J-beta primer mix. The yield of each sample was at least 2.5 million CDR3-containing paired-end reads. MiXCR, run by TCRdb on the 5' RACE reads, gives a single entry per CDR3 protein. The sample lists about 1.5 million distinct CDR3 sequences; approximately 38% were seen once. This clonotype was observed a few times. The antigen remains unidentified. Regarding the study as a whole: Higher diversity, along with more naive CD4+ cells, distinguished long-lived donors from aged donors. Total diversity from one million sequenced T cells was likely underestimated.

Per sample, extraction of total RNA gave at least 6 micrograms in every case. This CDR3 region has 13 residues. Trimming removed 7 bases at V and 4 bases at J, with 11 bases between. CDR1 and CDR2 from the germline V gene are MNHNS and SASEGT. Sequences were obtained from blood. J is TRBJ1-5 and V is TRBV6-1; D not certain. This clonotype originated in a woman younger than 35 in good health. The CDR3 here is CASNGNGNQPQHF. The CDR3 DNA follows: TGTGCCAGCAATGGGAATGGGAATCAGCCCCAGCATTTT.